Only a few counts were recorded for the clone carrying this TCR beta chain. Its antigen is not identified. The data belong to a study of T cells after yellow fever vaccination. Study-wide results and limits: Booster samples showed a return of most primary-vaccination clones (around 96% CD4, 85% to 90% CD8).

Trimming cost V 6 bases and J 6 bases; bases outside gene matches: 9. This CDR3 region has 13 residues. From germline, CDR1 is DFQATT and CDR2 SNEGSKA (reference sequence). TCRdb reanalysed the 5' RACE reads using MiXCR and keeps one entry per CDR3 protein. The sample includes about 320,000 distinct CDR3 sequences, 3.5% to 5% of them seen just once. The sequence was obtained from a man aged 18 to 30 who received the YFV17D yellow fever vaccine. The sequences come from PBMCs, collected 15 days after the yellow fever booster vaccination. The chain employs TRBV20-1 and TRBJ2-3, with 7 bases identical to TRBD2. The CDR3 DNA is TGCAGTGCCGCCGGGGAGGGTAGGGATACGCAGTATTTT. Protein product: CSAAGEGRDTQYF.